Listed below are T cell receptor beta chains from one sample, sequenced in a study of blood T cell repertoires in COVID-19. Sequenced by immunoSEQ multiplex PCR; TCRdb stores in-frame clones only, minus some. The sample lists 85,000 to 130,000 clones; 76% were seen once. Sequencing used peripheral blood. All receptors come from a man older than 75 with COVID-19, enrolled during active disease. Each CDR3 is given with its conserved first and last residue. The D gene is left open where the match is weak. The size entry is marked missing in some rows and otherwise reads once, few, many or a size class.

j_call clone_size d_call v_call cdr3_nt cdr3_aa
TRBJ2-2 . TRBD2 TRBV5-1 TGCGCCAGCAGCTCCCCTAGCGGGAGGAACACCGGGGAGCTGTTTTTT CASSSPSGRNTGELFF
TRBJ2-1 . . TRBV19 TGTGCCAGTAGTATACGACTACCCACCTACAATGAGCAGTTCTTC CASSIRLPTYNEQFF
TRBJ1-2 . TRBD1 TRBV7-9 TGTGCCAGCAGCTCGCAGGGGGCAGACTATGGCTACACCTTC CASSSQGADYGYTF
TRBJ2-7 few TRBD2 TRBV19 TGTGCCAGTAGTCCGACTAGCGGGAGCTCCTACGAGCAGTACTTC CASSPTSGSSYEQYF
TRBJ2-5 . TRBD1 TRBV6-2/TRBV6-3 TGTGCCAGCAGTAGACAGGGGGCGCTTGTGGAGACCCAGTACTTC CASSRQGALVETQYF
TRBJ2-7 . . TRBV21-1 TGTGCCACCCTAGGCCCCCCCCTGGGCGGACACCGCTCCTACGAGCAGTACTTC CATLGPPLGGHRSYEQYF
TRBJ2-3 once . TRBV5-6 TGTGCCAGCAGCCCAGGACAGAGTACAGATACGCAGTATTTT CASSPGQSTDTQYF
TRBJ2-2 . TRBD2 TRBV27 TGTGCCAGCGGCCAGCGGAAGCGGGGGGCCGGGGAGCTGTTTTTT CASGQRKRGAGELFF
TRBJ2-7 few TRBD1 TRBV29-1 TGCAGCGCCAGGGGACAGTTCTCCTACGAGCAGTACTTC CSARGQFSYEQYF
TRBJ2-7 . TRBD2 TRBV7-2 TGTGCCAGCAGCTTGTCGGGACTAGCGGGCTCCTACGAGCAGTACTTC CASSLSGLAGSYEQYF
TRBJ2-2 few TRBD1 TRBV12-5 TGTGCTAGTGGTCCGACAGGGGAGGACACCGGGGAGCTGTTTTTT CASGPTGEDTGELFF
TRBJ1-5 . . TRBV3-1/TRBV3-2 TGTGCCAGCAGCCAGGGAGGGGGTTTTCAGCCCCAGCATTTT CASSQGGGFQPQHF
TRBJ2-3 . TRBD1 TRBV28 TGTGCCAGCAGTTACGGACAGGGGGCAGATACGCAGTATTTT CASSYGQGADTQYF
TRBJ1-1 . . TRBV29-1 TGCAGCGTTGCAGGGGAGAACACTGAAGCTTTCTTT CSVAGENTEAFF
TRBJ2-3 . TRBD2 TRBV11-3 TGTGCCAGCAGCTTAGAGGCGGGAGGGCACGGGACAGATACGCAGTATTTT CASSLEAGGHGTDTQYF
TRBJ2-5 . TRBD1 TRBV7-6 TGTGCCAGCAGTCACTTTAGGGGGCCGGAAGAGACCCAGTACTTC CASSHFRGPEETQYF
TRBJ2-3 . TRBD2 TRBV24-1 TGTGCCACCGGAACCGGGACTAGCGGGTCAACAGATACGCAGTATTTT CATGTGTSGSTDTQYF
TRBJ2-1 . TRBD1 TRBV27 TGTGCCAGCAGTTCCCAGACAGGGGGCATCCTTAATGAGCAGTTCTTC CASSSQTGGILNEQFF
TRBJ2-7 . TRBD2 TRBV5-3 TGTGCCAGAAGCATAGGACTAGCGGAGACGACGGGGGAGCAGTACTTC CARSIGLAETTGEQYF
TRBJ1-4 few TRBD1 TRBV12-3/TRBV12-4 TGTGCCAGCAGCGGACAGGGCAGCGAAAAACTGTTTTTT CASSGQGSEKLFF
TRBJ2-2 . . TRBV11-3 TGTGCCAGCAGCCCAGGACATTCAACGGACACCGGGGAGCTGTTTTTT CASSPGHSTDTGELFF
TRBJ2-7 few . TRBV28 TGTGCCAGCAGCCTAGGGCTAGCCGATACCTACGAGCAGTACTTC CASSLGLADTYEQYF
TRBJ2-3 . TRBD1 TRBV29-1 TGCAGCGTTGGTCGGATCCGGGACAGGCTTTCCTTTTTTACAGATACGCAGTATTTT CSVGRIRDRLSFFTDTQYF
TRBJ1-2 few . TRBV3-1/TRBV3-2 TGTGCCAGCAGCCAAGGGGGGGTCTATGGCTACACCTTC CASSQGGVYGYTF
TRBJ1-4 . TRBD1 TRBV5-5 TGTGCCAGCAGCCCCTTGACAGGGTCCCCTTCTAATGAAAAACTGTTTTTT CASSPLTGSPSNEKLFF
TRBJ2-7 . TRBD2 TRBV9 TGTGCCAGCAGCCCCTCGGGACTAGGGGACTACGAGCAGTACTTC CASSPSGLGDYEQYF
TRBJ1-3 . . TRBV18 TGTGCCAGCTCACCAGCAGGCCTAGGAAACACCATATATTTT CASSPAGLGNTIYF
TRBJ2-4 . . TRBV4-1 TGCGCCAGCAGCCAAGATAAGCGGCTAGCCAAAAACATTCAGTACTTC CASSQDKRLAKNIQYF
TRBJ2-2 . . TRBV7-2 TGTGCCAGCAGCTTAATGAGTCGGACCGGGGAGCTGTTTTTT CASSLMSRTGELFF
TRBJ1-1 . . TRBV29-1 TGCAGCGTTGAAGAGCGGGGGACTGAAGCTTTCTTT CSVEERGTEAFF
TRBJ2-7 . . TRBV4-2 TGTGCCAGCAGCCAAGAGGTGGCAGGGGTTGACGAGCAGTACTTC CASSQEVAGVDEQYF
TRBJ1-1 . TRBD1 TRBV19 TGTGCCAGTAGTGTCCAGGGACAGGGGGCCGAAGCTTTCTTT CASSVQGQGAEAFF
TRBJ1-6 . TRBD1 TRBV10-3 TGTGCCATCAGTGAGCGGGACAGGGCGCGATCACCCCTCCACTTT CAISERDRARSPLHF
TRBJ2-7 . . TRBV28 TGTGCCGGAACCAAGCGGAACTCCTACGAGCAGTACTTC CAGTKRNSYEQYF
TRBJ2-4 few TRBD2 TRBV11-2 TGTGCCAGCAGCTCCTTCCCACAGCGGGAGGTATCCAAAAACATTCAGTACTTC CASSSFPQREVSKNIQYF
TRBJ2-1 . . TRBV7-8 TGTGCCAGCAGCGTACAGGGAACCGGTGAGCAGTTCTTC CASSVQGTGEQFF
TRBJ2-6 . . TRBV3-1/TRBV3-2 TGTGCCAGCAGCCAAGAAGGTCGGGGGCTGACTTTC CASSQEGRGLTF
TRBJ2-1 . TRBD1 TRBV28 TGTGCCAGCAAGGGGGCTTATGTCGGCGGTGAGCAGTTCTTC CASKGAYVGGEQFF
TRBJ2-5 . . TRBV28 TGTGCCAGCAACTTAGGATGGCGGGGTGGCCAAGAGACCCAGTACTTC CASNLGWRGGQETQYF
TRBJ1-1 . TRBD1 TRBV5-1 TGCGCCAGCAGCTTGGCCGCGACAGGGGCAGCTTTCTTT CASSLAATGAAFF
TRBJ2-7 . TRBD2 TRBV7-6 TGTGCCAGCAGCTTAGCGGGGAACCGGGGGGACGAGCAGTACTTC CASSLAGNRGDEQYF
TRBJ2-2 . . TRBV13 TGTGCCAGCAGCTTAGGCCTAGGCAGGGACGGGGAGCTGTTTTTT CASSLGLGRDGELFF
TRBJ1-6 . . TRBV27 TGTGCCAGCAGTTTACGTGGGGCAAATTCACCCCTCCACTTT CASSLRGANSPLHF
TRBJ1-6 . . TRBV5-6 TGTGCCAGCAGCTTGGTCGGTGGCAGGGGAGGGAATTCACCCCTCCACTTT CASSLVGGRGGNSPLHF
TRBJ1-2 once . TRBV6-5 TGTGCCACCAAACGGGACACCTGGGACTATGGCTACACCTTC CATKRDTWDYGYTF
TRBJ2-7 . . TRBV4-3 TGCGCCAGCAGCCAAGTCCGGGAAACCTACGAGCAGTACTTC CASSQVRETYEQYF
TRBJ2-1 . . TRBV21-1 TGTGCCAGCAGCACTGCCCGGGGGGGGGCGAAAGGTAATGAGCAGTTCTTC CASSTARGGAKGNEQFF
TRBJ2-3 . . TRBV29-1 TGCAGCGTTCCCCCGGGGTCAACGACTAGCACAGATACGCAGTATTTT CSVPPGSTTSTDTQYF
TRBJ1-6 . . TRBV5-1 TGCGCCAGCAGCTTGCGTGCGACAGGTCGTAATTCACCCCTCCACTTT CASSLRATGRNSPLHF
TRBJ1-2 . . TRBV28 TGTGCCAGCAGTTCCCTCCAAGGGGTAACCTATAACTATGGCTACACCTTC CASSSLQGVTYNYGYTF
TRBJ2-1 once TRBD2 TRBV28 TGTGCCAGCAGTTATAGCGGGAGGGGAAATGAGCAGTTCTTC CASSYSGRGNEQFF
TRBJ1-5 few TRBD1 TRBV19 TGTGCCAGTAGGCCGGGACAGCCTAATCAGCCCCAGCATTTT CASRPGQPNQPQHF
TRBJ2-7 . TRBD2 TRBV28 TGTGCCAGCAGTCCATTAGCGGGAGTAGGGTCCTACGAGCAGTACTTC CASSPLAGVGSYEQYF
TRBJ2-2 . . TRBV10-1 TGCGCCAGCACCGAGAGACTAGAGACCGGGGAGCTGTTTTTT CASTERLETGELFF
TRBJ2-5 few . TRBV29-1 TGCAGCGCCTCAACGGGGGAGAGGGAGACCCAGTACTTC CSASTGERETQYF
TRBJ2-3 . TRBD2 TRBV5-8 TGTGCCAGCAGCTTCGGGAGGGTCACAGATACGCAGTATTTT CASSFGRVTDTQYF
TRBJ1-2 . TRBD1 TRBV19 TGTGCCAGTAGTGCACAACAGGGGTCTCACTATGGCTACACCTTC CASSAQQGSHYGYTF
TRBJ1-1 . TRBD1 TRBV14 TGTGCCAGCAGCCCGTGGACAGGGGAGACTGAAGCTTTCTTT CASSPWTGETEAFF
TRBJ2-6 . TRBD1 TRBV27 TGTGCCAGCAGTCTAGGGACAGGGTCTATCGAAGGGGCCAACGTCCTGACTTTC CASSLGTGSIEGANVLTF